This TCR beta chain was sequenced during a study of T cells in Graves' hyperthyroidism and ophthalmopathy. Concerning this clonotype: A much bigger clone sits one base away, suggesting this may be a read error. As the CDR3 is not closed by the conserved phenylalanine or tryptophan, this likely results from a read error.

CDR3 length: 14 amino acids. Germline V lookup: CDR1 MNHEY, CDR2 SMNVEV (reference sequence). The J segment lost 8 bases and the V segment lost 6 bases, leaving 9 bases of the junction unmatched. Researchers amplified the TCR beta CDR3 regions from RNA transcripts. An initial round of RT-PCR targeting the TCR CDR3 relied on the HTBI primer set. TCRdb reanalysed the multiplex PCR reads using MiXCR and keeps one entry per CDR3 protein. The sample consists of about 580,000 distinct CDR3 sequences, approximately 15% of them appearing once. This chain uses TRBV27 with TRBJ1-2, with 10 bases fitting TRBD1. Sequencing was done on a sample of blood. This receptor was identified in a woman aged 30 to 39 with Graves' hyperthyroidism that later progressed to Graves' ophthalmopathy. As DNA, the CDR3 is TGTGCCAGCAGACCGGGACAGGGGTACGGCGGCTACACCTCC. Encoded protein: CASRPGQGYGGYTS.